The sequence of this T cell receptor beta chain was determined in a study of T cell repertoires in cytomegalovirus infection. Across the whole study: Researchers turned to recently identified HLA-C-restricted CMV epitopes as well as well-studied HLA-B-restricted ones. It was the public TCR beta signatures that indicated both CMV infection and matching HLA type. Study-wide points: Across the ex vivo response, the dominant clonotypes were HLA-C-restricted CMV-specific TCR beta clonotypes. Adding up the frequency of public TCR beta families identified people who carried CMV plus the relevant HLA.

As to this clonotype: Its antigen is still unknown.

A single record per CDR3 protein comes from TCRdb applying MiXCR to the reads. Of 650,000 to 900,000 distinct CDR3 sequences in the sample, 30% to 35% are singletons; the top ten hold around 12%. The germline CDR1 and CDR2 sequences are LNHDA and SQIVND (reference sequence). Trimming took 5 bases from V and 9 from J, leaving 14 bases between them. CDR3 length equals 12 residues. The V and J genes are TRBV19 and TRBJ2-7; D may be TRBD1 or TRBD2 (5 bases each). The receptor comes from a human donor in good health (CMV status not recorded). Some clones in this sample may be carry-over from other donors' samples. The sequenced sample was cultured CD8+ T cells from PBMCs, obtained from culture after CMV antigen stimulation. CDR3 nucleotides: TGTGCCAGTAGTTCGGGACCTTCTGGGCAGTACTTC. Translating it yields CASSSGPSGQYF.